These 13 T cell receptor beta chains originate from one sample sequenced in a study of early T cells in non-severe SARS-CoV-2 infection. TCRdb reanalysed the 5' RACE reads using MiXCR and keeps one entry per CDR3 protein. The sample has about 56,000 distinct CDR3 sequences; about 10% are singletons. Sequencing was done on a sample of whole blood. The receptors were gathered from an adult who was a healthcare worker with PCR-confirmed SARS-CoV-2 infection or an uninfected control (not recorded which).

The chain carries TRBV11-1 and TRBJ2-1; TRBD2 matches 7 bases. Germline V gene sequence: CDR1 SGHAT, CDR2 FQDESV (reference sequence). This CDR3 spans 15 amino acids. Trimming took 5 bases from V and 0 from J; bases not matched to a gene: 4. The DNA for the CDR3 is TGTGCCAGCAGCCTTAGCGGGTACTCCTACAATGAGCAGTTCTTC. It is translated as CASSLSGYSYNEQFF.

This clonotype was detected ten times or more. This chain joins TRBV18 and TRBJ1-1; a possible D gene is TRBD1 (6 bases). Trimming removed 3 bases at V and 1 base at J, with 12 bases between. The CDR3 runs to 15 residues. Per germline, CDR1 KGHSH and CDR2 LQKENI. For the CDR3, the DNA is TGTGCCAGCTCACCCGTAGGGGGTGCGAACACTGAAGCTTTCTTT. This sequence encodes CASSPVGGANTEAFF.

There are many counts of this clonotype. J is TRBJ2-7 and V is TRBV7-2, with D tentatively TRBD2 (5 bases). This CDR3 is 15 amino acids long. Germline CDR1 and CDR2: SGHTA and FQGNSA. The V end was cut by 0 bases, the J end by 4 bases, with 13 bases between. The CDR3 region is CASSLAGGRGYEQYF. CDR3 DNA: TGTGCCAGCAGCTTAGCTGGCGGTCGAGGGTACGAGCAGTACTTC.

The chain carries TRBV20-1 and TRBJ1-4; D is possibly TRBD1 (5 bases). The ends were cut back, 4 bases at V and 7 bases at J, with 16 bases in the middle. The CDR3 runs 14 residues. The germline V gene has CDR1 DFQATT and CDR2 SNEGSKA (reference sequence). CDR3 DNA sequence: TGCAGTGCTAACCGTGGGGGTTTCGGTGAAAAACTGTTTTTT. The encoded protein is CSANRGGFGEKLFF.

This clonotype was seen ten or more times. V gene TRBV6-5 combines with J gene TRBJ2-1; D is uncertain. CDR3 length equals 15 residues. Trimming cost V 0 bases and J 3 bases, with 9 bases left between them. Germline CDR1 is MNHEY and CDR2 is SVGAGI. CDR3: CASSYSFQFYNEQFF. The CDR3 DNA is TGTGCCAGCAGTTACTCATTCCAGTTCTACAATGAGCAGTTCTTC.

J is TRBJ2-7 and V is TRBV6-5; 7 bases match TRBD2. The ends lost 0 bases at V and 5 bases at J; junction bases unmatched: 13. The length of the CDR3 is 17 residues. The germline V gene encodes CDR1 MNHEY and CDR2 SVGAGI. The CDR3 region has the DNA TGTGCCAGCAGTTACTCCCTTCGTGGCGGGAGTGTAGACGAGCAGTACTTC. This translates into CASSYSLRGGSVDEQYF.

The chain couples TRBV5-4 to TRBJ2-1; 9 bases are shared with TRBD1. V shed 5 bases, J shed 12 bases, and the junction held 6 bases outside the gene matches. CDR3 size: 12 residues. CDR1 SGHNT and CDR2 YYREEE come from the germline V gene (reference sequence). CDR3 DNA: TGTGCCAGCAGTCTAACAGGGGGCAGGCAGTTCTTC. This encodes CASSLTGGRQFF.

The table lists this clonotype with many counts. The chain is built from TRBV14 and TRBJ1-6, with D tentatively TRBD1 (5 bases). V lost 1 base, J lost 8 bases, and 9 bases lay in between. The CDR3 consists of 14 residues. Germline values: CDR1 SGHDN, CDR2 FVKESK. This CDR3 is CASSQGREYSPLHF. CDR3 sequence (DNA): TGTGCCAGCAGCCAAGGCAGGGAATATTCACCCCTCCACTTT.

The V call is TRBV13, the J call TRBJ2-1, with 10 bases fitting TRBD2. The V and J ends lost 5 bases and 5 bases, in that order; junction bases with no gene match: 12. In germline, CDR1 is PRHDT, CDR2 FYEKMQ (reference sequence). CDR3 length: 17 residues. The CDR3 DNA reads TGTGCCAGCAGCCCCGGGCGCGGGACTAGCGTCGACAATGAGCAGTTCTTC. Its protein product is CASSPGRGTSVDNEQFF.

This clonotype was seen repeatedly, ten times or more. V usage is TRBV12-3 or TRBV12-4 and J usage is TRBJ2-1, with 7 bases lining up with TRBD2. The CDR3 sequence is 14 residues long. V dropped 6 bases and J dropped 3; count of bases not matched to a gene: 5. Here the CDR3 reads CASRTLAVYNEQFF. The DNA for the CDR3 is TGTGCCAGCAGAACCCTAGCGGTCTACAATGAGCAGTTCTTC.

Ten or more counts support this clonotype. This sequence joins TRBV2 and TRBJ2-7, with D maybe TRBD2 (6 bases). Germline V lookup: CDR1 SNHLY, CDR2 FYNNEI. The CDR3 runs to 14 residues. V lost 7 bases to trimming and J lost 6 bases, with 19 bases between them. DNA of the CDR3: TGTGCCAGCATTCAGGAGGGCTCGACCGGCGAGCAGTACTTC. Protein: CASIQEGSTGEQYF.

This clonotype was counted many times. The V and J genes are TRBV6-6 and TRBJ2-7; 10 nucleotides line up with TRBD2. The CDR3 sequence is 17 residues long. CDR1 and CDR2 (germline): MNHNY, SVGAGI (reference sequence). V lost 2 bases to trimming and J lost 3 bases; unmatched junction nucleotides: 10. In nucleotides, the CDR3 is TGTGCCAGCAGTTACGGGGCGAGGACTAGCGGAAACTACGAGCAGTACTTC. Its translation: CASSYGARTSGNYEQYF.

This chain connects TRBV4-3 to TRBJ2-5, with 13 bases lining up with TRBD2. Germline-derived CDR1 and CDR2 are LGHNA and YSLEER. V lost 1 base and J lost 4; bases outside the gene matches: 6. The CDR3 extends over 17 amino acids. CDR3 coding DNA: TGCGCCAGCAGCCAAGCCACTAGCGGGAGGGTTGGAGAGACCCAGTACTTC. Translation gives CASSQATSGRVGETQYF.